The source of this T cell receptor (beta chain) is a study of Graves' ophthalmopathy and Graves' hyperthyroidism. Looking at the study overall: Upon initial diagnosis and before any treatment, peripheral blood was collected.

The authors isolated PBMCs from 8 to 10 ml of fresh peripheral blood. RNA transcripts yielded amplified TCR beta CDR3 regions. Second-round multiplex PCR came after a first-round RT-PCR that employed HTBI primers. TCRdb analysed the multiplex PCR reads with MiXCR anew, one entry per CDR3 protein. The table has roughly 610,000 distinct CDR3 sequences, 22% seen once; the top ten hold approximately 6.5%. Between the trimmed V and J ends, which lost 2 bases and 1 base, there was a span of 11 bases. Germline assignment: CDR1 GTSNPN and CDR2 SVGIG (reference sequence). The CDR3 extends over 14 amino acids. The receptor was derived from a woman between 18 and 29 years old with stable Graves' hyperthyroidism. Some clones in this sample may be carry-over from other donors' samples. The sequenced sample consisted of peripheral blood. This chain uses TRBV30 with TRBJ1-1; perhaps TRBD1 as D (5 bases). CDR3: CAWSKGQGNTEAFF. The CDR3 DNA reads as TGTGCCTGGAGTAAGGGCCAGGGGAACACTGAAGCTTTCTTT.